This T cell receptor beta chain derives from a study of T-cell memory formation after mild COVID-19. About the research overall: Largely donor-specific sequence clusters came from two donors. General study points: Specificity for SARS-CoV-2 was not confirmed among the second-wave clones peaking on day 37. Clones that got smaller from day 15 to 85 had even CD4/CD8, while clones growing later tipped toward CD4+.

This clonotype was seen a few times. Its antigen is unidentified. TCRalpha and TCRbeta libraries used 5'RACE with constant-segment primers and UMIs. In TCRdb, the 5' RACE reads were re-called with MiXCR into one record per CDR3 protein. The table lists 110,000 or so distinct CDR3 sequences, about a sixth of them singletons, with about 6% in the top ten. Germline trimming cut 4 bases from V and 4 bases from J; bases unmatched to any gene: 4. From germline, CDR1 is SGHTA and CDR2 FQGNSA. This CDR3 region has 14 residues. The receptor was derived from a man aged 18 to 29 who had mild COVID-19 (a few samples of this study predate the infection). Cell type and time point are not known. Input material: PBMCs or a T cell subset sorted from them (not recorded which). The genes are TRBV7-2 and TRBJ2-5; the match to TRBD1 covers 9 bases. CDR3: CASSSGQGGETQYF. DNA of the CDR3: TGTGCCAGCAGCTCGGGACAGGGCGGAGAGACCCAGTACTTC.